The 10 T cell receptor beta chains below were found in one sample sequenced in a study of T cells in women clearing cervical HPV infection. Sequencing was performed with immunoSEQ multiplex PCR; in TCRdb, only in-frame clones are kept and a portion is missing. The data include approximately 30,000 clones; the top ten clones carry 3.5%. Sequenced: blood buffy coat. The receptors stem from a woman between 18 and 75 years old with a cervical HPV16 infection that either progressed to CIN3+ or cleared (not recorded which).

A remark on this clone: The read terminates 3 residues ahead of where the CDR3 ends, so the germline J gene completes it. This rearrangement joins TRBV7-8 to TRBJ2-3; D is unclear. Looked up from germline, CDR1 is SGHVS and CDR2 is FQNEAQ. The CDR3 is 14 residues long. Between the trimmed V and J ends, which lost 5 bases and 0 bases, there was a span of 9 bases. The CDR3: CASSALTSTDTQYF. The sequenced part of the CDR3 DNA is TGTGCCAGCAGCGCCCTCACAAGCACAGATACG.

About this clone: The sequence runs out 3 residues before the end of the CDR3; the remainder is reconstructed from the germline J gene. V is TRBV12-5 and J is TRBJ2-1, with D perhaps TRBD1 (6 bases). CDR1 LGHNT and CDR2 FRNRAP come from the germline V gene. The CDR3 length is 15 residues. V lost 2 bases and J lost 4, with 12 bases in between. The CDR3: CASGLQGPAYNEQFF. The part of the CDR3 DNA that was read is TGTGCTAGTGGTTTGCAGGGGCCGGCTTACAATGAG.

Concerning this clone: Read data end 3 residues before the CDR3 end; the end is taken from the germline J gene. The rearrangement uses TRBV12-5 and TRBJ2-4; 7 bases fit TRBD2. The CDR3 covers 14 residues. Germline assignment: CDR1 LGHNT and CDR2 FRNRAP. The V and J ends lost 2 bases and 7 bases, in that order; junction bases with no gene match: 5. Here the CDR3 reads CASGLFGGGNIQYF. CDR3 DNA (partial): TGTGCTAGTGGTTTGTTTGGGGGGGGGAACATT. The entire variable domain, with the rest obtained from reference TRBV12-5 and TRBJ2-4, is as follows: DARVTQTPRHKVTEMGQEVTMRCQPILGHNTVFWYRQTMMQGLELLAYFRNRAPLDDSGMPKDRFSAEMPDATLATLKIQPSEPRDSAVYFCASGLFGGGNIQYFGAGTRLSVL.

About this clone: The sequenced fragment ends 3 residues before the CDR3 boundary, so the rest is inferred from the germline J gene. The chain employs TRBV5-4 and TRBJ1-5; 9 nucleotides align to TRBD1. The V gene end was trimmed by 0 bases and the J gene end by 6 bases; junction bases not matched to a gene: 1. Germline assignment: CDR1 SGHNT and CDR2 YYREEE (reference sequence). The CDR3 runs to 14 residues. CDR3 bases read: TGTGCCAGCAGCTTGGAGGGACAGGGTCAGCCC. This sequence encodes CASSLEGQGQP. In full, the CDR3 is CASSLEGQGQPQHF. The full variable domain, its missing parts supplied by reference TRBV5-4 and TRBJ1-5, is ETGVTQSPTHLIKTRGQQVTLRCSSQSGHNTVSWYQQALGQGPQFIFQYYREEENGRGNFPPRFSGLQFPNYSSELNVNALELDDSALYLCASSLEGQGQPQHFGDGTRLSIL.

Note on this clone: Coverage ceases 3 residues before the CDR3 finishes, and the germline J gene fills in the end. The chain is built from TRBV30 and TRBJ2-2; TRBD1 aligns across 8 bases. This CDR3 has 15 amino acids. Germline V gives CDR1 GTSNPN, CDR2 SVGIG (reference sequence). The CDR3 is CAWSPHGTGDEKLFF. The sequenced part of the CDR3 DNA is TGTGCCTGGAGTCCTCACGGGACAGGCGATGAAAAG.

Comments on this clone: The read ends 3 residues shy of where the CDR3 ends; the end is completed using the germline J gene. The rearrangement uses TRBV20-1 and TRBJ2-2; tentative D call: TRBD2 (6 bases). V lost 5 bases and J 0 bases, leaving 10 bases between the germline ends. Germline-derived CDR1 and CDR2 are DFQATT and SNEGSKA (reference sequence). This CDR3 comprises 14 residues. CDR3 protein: CSAPGEANTGELFF. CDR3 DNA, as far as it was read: TGCAGTGCTCCCGGGGAGGCGAACACCGGGGAG.

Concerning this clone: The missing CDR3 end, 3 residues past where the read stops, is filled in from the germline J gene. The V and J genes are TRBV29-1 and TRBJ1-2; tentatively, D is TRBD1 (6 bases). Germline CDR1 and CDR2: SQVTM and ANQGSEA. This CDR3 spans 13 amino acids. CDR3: CSGQQGGGQGYTF. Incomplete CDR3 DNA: TGCAGCGGGCAACAGGGCGGTGGCCAAGGC.

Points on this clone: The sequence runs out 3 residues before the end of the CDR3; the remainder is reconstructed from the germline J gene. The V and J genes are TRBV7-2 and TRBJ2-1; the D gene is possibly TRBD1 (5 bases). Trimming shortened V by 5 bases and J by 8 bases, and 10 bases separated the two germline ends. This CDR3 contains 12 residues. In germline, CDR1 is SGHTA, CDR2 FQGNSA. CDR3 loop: CASSPGWYEQFF. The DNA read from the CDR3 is TGTGCCAGCAGCCCAGGGTGGTATGAG.

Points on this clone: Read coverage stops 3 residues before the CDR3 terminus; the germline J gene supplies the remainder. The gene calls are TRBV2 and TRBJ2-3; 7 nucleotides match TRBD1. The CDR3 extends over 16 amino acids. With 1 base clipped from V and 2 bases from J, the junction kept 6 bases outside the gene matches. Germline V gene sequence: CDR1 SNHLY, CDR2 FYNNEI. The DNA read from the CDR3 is TGTGCCAGCAGTGAAGAGAGGGGGCTTATCACAGATACG. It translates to CASSEERGLITDT. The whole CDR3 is CASSEERGLITDTQYF.

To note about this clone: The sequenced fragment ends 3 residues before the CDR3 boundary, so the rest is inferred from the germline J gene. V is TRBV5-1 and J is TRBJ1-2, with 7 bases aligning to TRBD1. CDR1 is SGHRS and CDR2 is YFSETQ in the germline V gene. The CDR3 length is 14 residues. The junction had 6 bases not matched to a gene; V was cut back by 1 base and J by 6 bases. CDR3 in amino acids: CASSLRGQEDGYTF. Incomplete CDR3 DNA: TGCGCCAGCAGCTTGAGGGGGCAGGAGGATGGC.